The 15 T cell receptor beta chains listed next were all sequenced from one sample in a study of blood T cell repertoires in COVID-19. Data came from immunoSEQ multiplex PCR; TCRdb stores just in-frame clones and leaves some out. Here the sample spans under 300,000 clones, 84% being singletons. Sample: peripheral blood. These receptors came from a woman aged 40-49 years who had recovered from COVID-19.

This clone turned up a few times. CDR3: CASSRQGDYDEQYF. The DNA for the CDR3 is TGTGCCAGCAGCAGACAGGGGGACTACGACGAGCAGTACTTC. J is TRBJ2-7 and V is TRBV2; 9 bases are shared with TRBD1. In germline, CDR1 is SNHLY, CDR2 FYNNEI. V shed 6 bases, J shed 5 bases, and the junction held 8 bases outside the gene matches. The CDR3 sequence is 14 residues long.

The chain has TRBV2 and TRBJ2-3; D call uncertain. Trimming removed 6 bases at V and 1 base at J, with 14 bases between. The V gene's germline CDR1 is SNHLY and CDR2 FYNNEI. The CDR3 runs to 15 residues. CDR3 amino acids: CASRAMVGGTDTQYF. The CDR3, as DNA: TGTGCCAGCAGGGCGATGGTGGGCGGCACAGATACGCAGTATTTT.

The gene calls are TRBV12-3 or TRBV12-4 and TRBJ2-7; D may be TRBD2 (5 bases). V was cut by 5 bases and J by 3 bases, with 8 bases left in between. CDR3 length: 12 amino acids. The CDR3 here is CASSARDYEQYF. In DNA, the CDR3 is TGTGCCAGCAGTGCCCGGGACTACGAGCAGTACTTC.

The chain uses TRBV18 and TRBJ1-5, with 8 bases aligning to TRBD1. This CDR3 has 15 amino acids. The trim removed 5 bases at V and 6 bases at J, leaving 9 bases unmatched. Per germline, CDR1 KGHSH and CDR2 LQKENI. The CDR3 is CASSNGQGGIQPQHF. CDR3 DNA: TGTGCCAGCTCAAATGGACAGGGAGGAATTCAGCCCCAGCATTTT.

The CDR3 loop is CASRPTGTTEAFF. CDR3 DNA: TGTGCCAGCAGACCCACAGGGACCACTGAAGCTTTCTTT. This chain uses TRBV6-5 with TRBJ1-1; D is possibly TRBD1 (6 bases). Trimming took 6 bases from V and 4 from J, leaving 12 bases between them. Germline CDR1 MNHEY, CDR2 SVGAGI. The CDR3 covers 13 residues.

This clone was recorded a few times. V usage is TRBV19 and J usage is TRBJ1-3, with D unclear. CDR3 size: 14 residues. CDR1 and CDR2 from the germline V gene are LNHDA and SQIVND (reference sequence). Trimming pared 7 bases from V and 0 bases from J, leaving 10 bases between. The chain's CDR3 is CASKREFSGNTIYF. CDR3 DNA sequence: TGTGCCAGTAAGCGGGAATTCTCTGGAAACACCATATATTTT.

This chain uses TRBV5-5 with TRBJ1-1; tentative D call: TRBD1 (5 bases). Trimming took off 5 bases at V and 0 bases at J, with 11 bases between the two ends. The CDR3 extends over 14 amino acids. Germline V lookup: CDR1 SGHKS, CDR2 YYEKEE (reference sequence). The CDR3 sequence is CASRSTTVNTEAFF. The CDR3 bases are TGTGCCAGCAGATCTACGACAGTGAACACTGAAGCTTTCTTT.

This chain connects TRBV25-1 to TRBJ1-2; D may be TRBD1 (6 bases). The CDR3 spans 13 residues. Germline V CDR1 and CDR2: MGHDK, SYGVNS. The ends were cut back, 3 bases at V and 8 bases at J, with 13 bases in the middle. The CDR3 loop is CASSDTGQGGYTF. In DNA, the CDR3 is TGTGCCAGCAGTGACACGGGACAAGGCGGCTACACCTTC.

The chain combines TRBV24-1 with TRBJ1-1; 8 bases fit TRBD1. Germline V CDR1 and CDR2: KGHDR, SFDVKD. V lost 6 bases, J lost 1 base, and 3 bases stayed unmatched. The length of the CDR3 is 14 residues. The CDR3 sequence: CATSTGGGNTEAFF. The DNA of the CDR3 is TGTGCCACCAGTACAGGGGGAGGGAACACTGAAGCTTTCTTT.

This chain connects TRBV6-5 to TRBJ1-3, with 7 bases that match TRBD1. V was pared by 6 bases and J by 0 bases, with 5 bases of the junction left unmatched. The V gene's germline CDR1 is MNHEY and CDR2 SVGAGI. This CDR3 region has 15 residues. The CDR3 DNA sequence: TGTGCCAGCAGCCGCGACAGGGTCTCTGGAAACACCATATATTTT. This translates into CASSRDRVSGNTIYF.

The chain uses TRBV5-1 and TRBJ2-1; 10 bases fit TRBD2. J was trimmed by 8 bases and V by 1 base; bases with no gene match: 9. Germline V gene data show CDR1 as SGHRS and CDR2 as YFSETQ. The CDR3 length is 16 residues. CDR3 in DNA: TGCGCCAGCAGCTTGTTAGCTAGCGGGGGAAAGGATGAGCAGTTCTTC. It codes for CASSLLASGGKDEQFF.

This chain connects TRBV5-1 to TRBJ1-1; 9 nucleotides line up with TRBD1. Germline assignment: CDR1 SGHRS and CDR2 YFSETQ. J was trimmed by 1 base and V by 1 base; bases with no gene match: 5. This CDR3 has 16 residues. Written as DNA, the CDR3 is TGCGCCAGCAGCTTGCAGGACAGGGGTTGGAACACTGAAGCTTTCTTT. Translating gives CASSLQDRGWNTEAFF.

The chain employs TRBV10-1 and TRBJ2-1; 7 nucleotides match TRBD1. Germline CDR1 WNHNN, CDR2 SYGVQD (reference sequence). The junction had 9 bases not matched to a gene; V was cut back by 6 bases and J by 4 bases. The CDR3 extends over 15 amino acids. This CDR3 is CASRTDRAGYNEQFF. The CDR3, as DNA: TGCGCCAGCAGAACAGACAGGGCAGGGTACAATGAGCAGTTCTTC.

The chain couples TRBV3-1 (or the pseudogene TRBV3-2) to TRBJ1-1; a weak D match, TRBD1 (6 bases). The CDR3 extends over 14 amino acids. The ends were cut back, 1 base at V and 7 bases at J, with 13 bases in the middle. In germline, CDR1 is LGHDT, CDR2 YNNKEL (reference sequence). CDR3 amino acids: CASSQGGIGGEAFF. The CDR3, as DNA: TGTGCCAGCAGCCAAGGAGGAATAGGGGGTGAAGCTTTCTTT.

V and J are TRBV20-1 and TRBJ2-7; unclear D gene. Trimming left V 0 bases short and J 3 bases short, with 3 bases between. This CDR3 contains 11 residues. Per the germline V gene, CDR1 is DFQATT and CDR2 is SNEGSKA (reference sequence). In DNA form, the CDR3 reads TGCAGTGCTAGAGACCTCTACGAGCAGTACTTC. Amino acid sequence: CSARDLYEQYF.